This T cell receptor beta chain was obtained from a study of identical twins. This clonotype was observed a few times. Via MiXCR, TCRdb re-called the 5' RACE reads, giving one row per CDR3 protein. The sample consists of approximately 470,000 distinct CDR3 sequences, more than 13% of them appearing once. Separately, the same data were catalogued under a study of yellow fever vaccine responses in identical twins.

Sequencing input: CD4+ T cells sorted from blood. This receptor was obtained from a woman between 18 and 30 years old in good health.

The CDR3 region is CAISLGGGTDTQYF. The CDR3 DNA sequence: TGTGCCATCAGTCTCGGGGGGGGCACAGATACGCAGTATTTT. The chain employs TRBV10-3 and TRBJ2-3; the match to TRBD2 covers 8 bases. Trimming at V came to 5 bases and at J to 1 base, leaving 2 bases not matched to a gene. The CDR3 contains 14 residues. The germline V gene encodes CDR1 ENHRY and CDR2 SYGVKD.